The T cell receptor (beta chain) described here comes from a study of cytomegalovirus exposure and HLA in healthy donors. On this clone: Its specificity is unknown.

Study results and caveats: Later analysis suggested links between common viral pathogens and several top significant clusters.

V trimming: 5 bases; J trimming: 3 bases; junction bases outside the gene matches: 7. Germline V gives CDR1 SQVTM, CDR2 ANQGSEA. The CDR3 extends over 14 amino acids. In the PCR, 60 Vbeta and 13 Jbeta primers were used. Clones were read by immunoSEQ multiplex PCR, and TCRdb kept only the in-frame ones, dropping some. This table holds about 160,000 clones, 77% found once. Input material: PBMCs. The sequence came from a man in his fifties in good health and CMV-seropositive. This chain connects TRBV29-1 to TRBJ1-5; the match to TRBD1 covers 7 bases. CDR3: CSVLTGSLNQPQHF. The CDR3 DNA is TGCAGCGTTTTGACAGGGTCCCTCAATCAGCCCCAGCATTTT.